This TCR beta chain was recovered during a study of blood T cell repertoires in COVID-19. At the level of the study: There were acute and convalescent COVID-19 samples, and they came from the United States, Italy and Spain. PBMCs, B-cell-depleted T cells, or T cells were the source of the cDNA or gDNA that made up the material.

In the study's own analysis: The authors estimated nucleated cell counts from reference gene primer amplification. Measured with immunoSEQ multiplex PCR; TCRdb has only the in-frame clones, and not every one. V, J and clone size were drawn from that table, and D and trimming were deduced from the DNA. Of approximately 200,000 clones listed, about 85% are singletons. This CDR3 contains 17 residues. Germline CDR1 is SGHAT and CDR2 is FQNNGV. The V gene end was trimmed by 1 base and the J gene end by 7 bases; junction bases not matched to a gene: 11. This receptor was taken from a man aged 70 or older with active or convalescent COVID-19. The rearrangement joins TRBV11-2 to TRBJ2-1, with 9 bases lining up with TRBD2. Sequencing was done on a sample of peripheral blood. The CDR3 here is CASSLAREVAGVNEQFF. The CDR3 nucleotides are TGTGCCAGCAGCTTAGCCAGGGAAGTAGCGGGAGTGAATGAGCAGTTCTTC.